This T cell receptor (beta chain) was identified in a study of CXCR3-negative and CXCR3-positive naive CD8 T cells. The libraries of TRB cDNA were prepared using 5' RACE with UMI labels. TCRdb reprocessed the 5' RACE reads, keeping one entry per CDR3 protein, no DNA. In total, the table holds tens of thousands of distinct CDR3 sequences. Among CD8+ T cells, naive ones were CD45RO-CCR7+CD27+CD95-. The CDR3 spans 15 residues. Germline V CDR1 and CDR2: SEHNR, FQNEAQ (reference sequence). As for this clonotype: Its cognate antigen is unknown.

Findings and limits, study-wide: Higher TRB CDR3 hydrophobicity marked CXCR3-positive naive cells relative to CXCR3-negative naive cells. PBMCs showed partially decreased CXCR3 expression after cryopreservation, and most assays used fresh PBMCs. Whereas memory cells differed, naive CXCR3-negative and CXCR3-positive cells shared similar TRBV-TRBJ usage.

Input material: naive CXCR3- CD8+ T cells from blood. Regarding subset: CD45RO-CCR7+CD27+CD95- naive CD8+ T cells lacking CXCR3 (TNR3-). The receptor's source is a human donor in good health. Some clones in this sample may be carry-over from other donors' samples. This chain connects TRBV7-9 to TRBJ2-7; TCRdb lists TRBD2, though no DNA is available to test this call. CDR3 loop: CASSSAGWGSYEQYF.